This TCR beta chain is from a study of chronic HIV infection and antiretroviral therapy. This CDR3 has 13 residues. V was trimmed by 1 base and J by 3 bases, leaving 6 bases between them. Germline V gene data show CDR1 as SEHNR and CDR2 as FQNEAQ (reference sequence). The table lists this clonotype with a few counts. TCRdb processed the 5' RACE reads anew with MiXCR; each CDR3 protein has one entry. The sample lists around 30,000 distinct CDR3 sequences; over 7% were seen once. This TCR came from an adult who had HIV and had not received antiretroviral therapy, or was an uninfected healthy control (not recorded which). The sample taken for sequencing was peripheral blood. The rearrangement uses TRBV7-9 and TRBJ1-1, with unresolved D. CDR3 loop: CASSLVGYTEAFF. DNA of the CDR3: TGTGCCAGCAGCTTAGTGGGGTACACTGAAGCTTTCTTT.